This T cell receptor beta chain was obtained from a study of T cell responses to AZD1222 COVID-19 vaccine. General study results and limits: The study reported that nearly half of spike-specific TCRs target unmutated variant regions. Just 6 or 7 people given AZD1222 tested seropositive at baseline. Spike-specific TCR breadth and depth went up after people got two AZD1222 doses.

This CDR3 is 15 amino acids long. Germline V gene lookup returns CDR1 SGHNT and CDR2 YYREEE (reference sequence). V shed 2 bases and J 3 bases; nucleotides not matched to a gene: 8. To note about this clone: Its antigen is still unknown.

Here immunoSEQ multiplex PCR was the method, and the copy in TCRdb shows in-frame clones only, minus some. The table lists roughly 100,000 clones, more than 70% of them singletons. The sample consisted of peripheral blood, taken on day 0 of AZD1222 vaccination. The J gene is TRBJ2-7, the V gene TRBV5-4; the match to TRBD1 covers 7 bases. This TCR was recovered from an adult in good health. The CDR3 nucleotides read TGTGCCAGCAGCTTAGCACAGGGGCTCCTCTACGAGCAGTACTTC. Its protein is CASSLAQGLLYEQYF. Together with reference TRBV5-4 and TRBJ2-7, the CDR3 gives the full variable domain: ETGVTQSPTHLIKTRGQQVTLRCSSQSGHNTVSWYQQALGQGPQFIFQYYREEENGRGNFPPRFSGLQFPNYSSELNVNALELDDSALYLCASSLAQGLLYEQYFGPGTRLTVT.